The text below deals with one TCR beta chain. What it recognizes is unknown. The data derive from a study of Graves' ophthalmopathy and Graves' hyperthyroidism. Notes on the study in general: Between ophthalmopathy and stable hyperthyroidism, a 13-signature model drew a separation with nearly 90% sensitivity and roughly 80% specificity. Most clonotypes expanded in thyroid above 0.001 frequency were present in blood too.

The germline gives CDR1 SGHTA, CDR2 FQGNSA. This CDR3 has 16 residues. The trim removed 1 base at V and 4 bases at J, leaving 4 bases unmatched. Exclusion applied to patients with other autoimmune diseases, uncontrolled infections, pregnancy or lactation. RNA transcripts yielded amplified TCR beta CDR3 regions. Second-round multiplex PCR came after first-round RT-PCR with HTBI primers. One entry per CDR3 protein results from TCRdb running MiXCR on the multiplex PCR reads. The sample has about half a million distinct CDR3 sequences, approximately 15% seen once. The clonotype comes from a woman in her twenties or thirties with Graves' ophthalmopathy. The sample taken for sequencing was blood. The rearrangement joins TRBV7-2 to TRBJ2-5; 12 bases align to TRBD2. CDR3 nucleotide sequence: TGTGCCAGCAGCTTAGGGACTAGCGGGACTGTAGAGACCCAGTACTTC. Translating it yields CASSLGTSGTVETQYF.